This is a list of T cell receptor beta chains from one sample in a study of somatic mutations in cytotoxic T cells in rheumatoid arthritis. Assay: immunoSEQ multiplex PCR; the TCRdb copy retains only in-frame clones and omits some. The sample has roughly 10,000 clones; approximately 80% are singletons. The material sequenced was CD8+ T cells sorted from blood. All receptors come from an adult with rheumatoid arthritis. The CDR3 runs from the conserved cysteine through the conserved F or W. A D gene is named only where the DNA matches it firmly. Expanded clones get a size class; other rows say once, few or many, or leave the size out.

D,size,V,J,DNA,CDR3
TRBD1,-,TRBV9,TRBJ1-3,TGTGCCAGCAGCGAACAGGGGGCCGATTCTGGAAACACCATATATTTT,CASSEQGADSGNTIYF
-,-,TRBV2,TRBJ2-6,TGTGCCAGCAGTGAAGCGGGGGGCTCTGGGGCCAACGTCCTGACTTTC,CASSEAGGSGANVLTF
TRBD1,-,TRBV30,TRBJ2-4,TGTGCCTACGAGCAGGGGGCGGAAAACATTCAGTACTTC,CAYEQGAENIQYF
-,-,TRBV7-7,TRBJ2-7,TGTGCCAGCAGCTTGACAGAGGGGTCCTACGAGCAGTACTTC,CASSLTEGSYEQYF
-,once,TRBV4-1,TRBJ1-1,TGCGCCAGCAGCCACCCCTCTGGACTTGGAACTGAAGCTTTCTTT,CASSHPSGLGTEAFF
-,-,TRBV5-4,TRBJ2-7,TGTGCCAGCAGCCATTACGGGACCCGCTACGAGCAGTACTTC,CASSHYGTRYEQYF
TRBD1,-,TRBV4-1,TRBJ2-7,TGCGCCAGCAGCCCGGGACAGGGAACCTACGAGCAGTACTTC,CASSPGQGTYEQYF
-,-,TRBV5-5,TRBJ2-7,TGTGCCAGCAGCTTGGTTGGTTACGAGCAGTACTTC,CASSLVGYEQYF
TRBD2,-,TRBV19,TRBJ2-1,TGTGCCAGTAGTATATCGCGGGGGGGCTACAATGAGCAGTTCTTC,CASSISRGGYNEQFF
TRBD1,once,TRBV13,TRBJ2-1,TGTGCCAGCAGCCTGACCGGGACAGGGGTAATGTATGAGCAGTTCTTC,CASSLTGTGVMYEQFF
-,-,TRBV7-9,TRBJ1-2,TGTGCCAGCAGACCACCAGGGTCTCCAGAGGGGCGAAACACCTTC,CASRPPGSPEGRNTF
-,-,TRBV19,TRBJ1-1,TGTGCCAGTAGTATAGTTATATCGGGACGGACTACTGAAGCTTTCTTT,CASSIVISGRTTEAFF
-,-,TRBV4-1,TRBJ1-6,TGCGCCAGCAGCCAAGACAGGGTGGGTTCACCCCTCCACTTT,CASSQDRVGSPLHF
-,-,TRBV29-1,TRBJ1-2,TGCAGCGTTGATGTCGTAGGGAGTTCTTATGGCTACACCTTC,CSVDVVGSSYGYTF
-,-,TRBV7-2,TRBJ2-1,TGTGCCAGCAGCTCCCACCTAGTAGTGGGCGATGAGCAGTTCTTC,CASSSHLVVGDEQFF
-,-,TRBV4-3,TRBJ1-3,TGCGCCAGCAGCCAAGATGGGTCAGGTCCTGGAAACACCATATATTTT,CASSQDGSGPGNTIYF
TRBD2,-,TRBV5-1,TRBJ2-7,TGCGCCAGCAGCTGGGGGGGGAGCTCCTACGAGCAGTACTTC,CASSWGGSSYEQYF
TRBD1,-,TRBV23-1,TRBJ2-2,TGCGCCAGCAGTCAAAAACACCACCACGGGACAGGGGGCGCGCCGGACACCGGGGAGCTGTTTTTT,CASSQKHHHGTGGAPDTGELFF
TRBD1,few,TRBV10-3,TRBJ2-7,TGTGCCATCAACACAGGGGCTAACGAGCAGTACTTC,CAINTGANEQYF
-,-,TRBV5-5,TRBJ1-1,TGTGCCAGCAGCTTGGATTTGAACACTGAAGCTTTCTTT,CASSLDLNTEAFF